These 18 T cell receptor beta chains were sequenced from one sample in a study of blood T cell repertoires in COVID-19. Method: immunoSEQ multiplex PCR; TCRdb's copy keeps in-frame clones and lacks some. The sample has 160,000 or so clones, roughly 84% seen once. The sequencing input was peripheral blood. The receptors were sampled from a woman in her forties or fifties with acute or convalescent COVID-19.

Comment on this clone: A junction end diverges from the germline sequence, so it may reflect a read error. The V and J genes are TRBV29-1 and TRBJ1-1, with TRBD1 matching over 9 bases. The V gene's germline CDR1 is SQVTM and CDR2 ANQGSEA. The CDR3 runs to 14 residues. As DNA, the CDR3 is TGCAGCGCTGAAACAGGGGGCTGGAACACTGAAGCTTTCTTT. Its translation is CSAETGGWNTEAFF.

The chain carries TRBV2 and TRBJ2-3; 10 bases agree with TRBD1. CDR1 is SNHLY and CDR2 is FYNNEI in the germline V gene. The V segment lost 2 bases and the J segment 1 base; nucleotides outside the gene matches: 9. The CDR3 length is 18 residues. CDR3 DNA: TGTGCCAGCAGTGAAAGAGGTGTCGGGACAGGGGGCACAGATACGCAGTATTTT. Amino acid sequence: CASSERGVGTGGTDTQYF. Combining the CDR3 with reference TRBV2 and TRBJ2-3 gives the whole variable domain EPEVTQTPSHQVTQMGQEVILRCVPISNHLYFYWYRQILGQKVEFLVSFYNNEISEKSEIFDDQFSVERPDGSNFTLKIRSTKLEDSAMYFCASSERGVGTGGTDTQYFGPGTRLTVL.

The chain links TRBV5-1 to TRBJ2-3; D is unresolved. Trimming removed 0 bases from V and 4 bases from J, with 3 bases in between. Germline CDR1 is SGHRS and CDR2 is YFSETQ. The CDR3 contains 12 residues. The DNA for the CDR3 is TGCGCCAGCAGCTTGGTCGCAGATACGCAGTATTTT. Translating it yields CASSLVADTQYF.

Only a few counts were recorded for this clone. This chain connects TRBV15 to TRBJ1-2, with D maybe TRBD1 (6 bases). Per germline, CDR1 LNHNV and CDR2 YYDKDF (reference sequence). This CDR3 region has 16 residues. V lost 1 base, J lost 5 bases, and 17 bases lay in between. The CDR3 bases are TGTGCCACCAGCAGAGGAGCCCAGCCAGGGGAATATGGCTACACCTTC. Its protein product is CATSRGAQPGEYGYTF.

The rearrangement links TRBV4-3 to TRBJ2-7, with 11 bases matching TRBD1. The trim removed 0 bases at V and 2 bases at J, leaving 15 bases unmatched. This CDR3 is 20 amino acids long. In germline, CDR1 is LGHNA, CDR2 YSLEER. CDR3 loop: CASSQDRLVPGQGVAYEQYF. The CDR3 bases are TGCGCCAGCAGCCAAGATCGGCTTGTCCCGGGACAGGGGGTCGCCTACGAGCAGTACTTC.

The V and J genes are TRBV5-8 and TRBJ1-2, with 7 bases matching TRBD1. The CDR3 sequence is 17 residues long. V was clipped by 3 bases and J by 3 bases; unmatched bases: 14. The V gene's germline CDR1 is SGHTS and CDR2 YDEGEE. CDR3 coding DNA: TGTGCCAGCAGCTCCCGGGACAGAGAGAGATATGACTATGGCTACACCTTC. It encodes CASSSRDRERYDYGYTF.

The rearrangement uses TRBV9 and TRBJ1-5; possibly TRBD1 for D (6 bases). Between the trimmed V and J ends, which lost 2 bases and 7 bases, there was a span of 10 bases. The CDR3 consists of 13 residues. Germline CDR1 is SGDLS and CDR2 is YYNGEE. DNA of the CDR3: TGTGCCAGCAGCGTGGGGGCCGGACAGCCCCAGCATTTT. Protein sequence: CASSVGAGQPQHF.

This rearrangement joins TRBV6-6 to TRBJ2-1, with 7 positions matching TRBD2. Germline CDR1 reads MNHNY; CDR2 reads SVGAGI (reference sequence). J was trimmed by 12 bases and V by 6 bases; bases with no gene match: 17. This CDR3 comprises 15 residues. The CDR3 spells CASSVTGGRERAQFF. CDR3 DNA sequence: TGTGCCAGCAGCGTCACCGGAGGGCGGGAGAGGGCGCAGTTCTTC.

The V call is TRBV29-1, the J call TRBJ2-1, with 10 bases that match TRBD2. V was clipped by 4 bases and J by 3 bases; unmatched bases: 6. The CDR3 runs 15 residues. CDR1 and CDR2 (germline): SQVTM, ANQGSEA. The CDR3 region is CSVGGGTSDYNEQFF. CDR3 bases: TGCAGCGTTGGGGGGGGGACTAGCGACTACAATGAGCAGTTCTTC.

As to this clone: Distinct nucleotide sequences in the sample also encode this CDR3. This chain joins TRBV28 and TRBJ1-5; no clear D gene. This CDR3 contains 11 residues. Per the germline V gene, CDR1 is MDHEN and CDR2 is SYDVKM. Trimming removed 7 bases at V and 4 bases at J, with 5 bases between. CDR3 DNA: TGTGCCAGCACCTCTAATCAGCCCCAGCATTTT. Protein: CASTSNQPQHF.

CDR3 DNA: TGTGCCAGCAGGACCGGGACAGGGACCGAAAAACTGTTTTTT. It yields the protein CASRTGTGTEKLFF. The chain carries TRBV6-5 and TRBJ1-4; 9 nucleotides line up with TRBD1. This CDR3 spans 14 amino acids. With V trimmed by 6 bases and J by 8 bases, 7 bases remained unmatched. The germline V gene has CDR1 MNHEY and CDR2 SVGAGI.

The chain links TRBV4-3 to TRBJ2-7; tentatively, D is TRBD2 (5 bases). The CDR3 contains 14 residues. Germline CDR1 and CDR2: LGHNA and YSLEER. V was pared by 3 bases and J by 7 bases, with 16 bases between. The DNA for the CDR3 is TGCGCCAGCAGCCAGTTGGGAGTTTCGGGGGAGCAGTACTTC. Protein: CASSQLGVSGEQYF.

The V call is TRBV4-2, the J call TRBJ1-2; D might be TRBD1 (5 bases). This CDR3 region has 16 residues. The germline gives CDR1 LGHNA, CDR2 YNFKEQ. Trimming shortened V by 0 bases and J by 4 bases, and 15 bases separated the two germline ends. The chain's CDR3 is CASSQDPSGLTYGYTF. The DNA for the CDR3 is TGTGCCAGCAGCCAAGATCCTTCAGGGTTAACCTATGGCTACACCTTC.

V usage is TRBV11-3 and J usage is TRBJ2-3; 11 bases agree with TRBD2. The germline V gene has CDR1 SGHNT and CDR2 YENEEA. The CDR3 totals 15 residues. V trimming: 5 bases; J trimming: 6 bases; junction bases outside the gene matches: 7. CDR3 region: CASSHTSGGPDTQYF. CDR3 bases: TGTGCCAGCAGCCACACTAGCGGGGGCCCCGATACGCAGTATTTT.

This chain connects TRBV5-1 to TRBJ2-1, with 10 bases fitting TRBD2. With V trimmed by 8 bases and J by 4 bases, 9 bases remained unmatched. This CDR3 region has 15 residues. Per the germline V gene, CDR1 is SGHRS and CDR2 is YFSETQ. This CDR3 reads CASQKAGGKYNEQFF. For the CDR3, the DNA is TGCGCCAGTCAGAAAGCGGGGGGGAAATACAATGAGCAGTTCTTC.

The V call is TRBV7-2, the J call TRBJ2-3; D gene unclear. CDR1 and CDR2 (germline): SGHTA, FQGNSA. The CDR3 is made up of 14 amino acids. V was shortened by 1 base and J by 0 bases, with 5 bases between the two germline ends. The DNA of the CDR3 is TGTGCCAGCAGCTTAGACAGCAGCACAGATACGCAGTATTTT. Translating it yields CASSLDSSTDTQYF.

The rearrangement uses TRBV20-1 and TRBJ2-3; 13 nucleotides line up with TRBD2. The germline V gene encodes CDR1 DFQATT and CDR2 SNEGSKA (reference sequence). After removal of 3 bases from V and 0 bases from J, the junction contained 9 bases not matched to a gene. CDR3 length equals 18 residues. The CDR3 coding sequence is TGCAGTGCTAGTATACTAGCGGGAGGGCGCCTTAGCACAGATACGCAGTATTTT. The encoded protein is CSASILAGGRLSTDTQYF.

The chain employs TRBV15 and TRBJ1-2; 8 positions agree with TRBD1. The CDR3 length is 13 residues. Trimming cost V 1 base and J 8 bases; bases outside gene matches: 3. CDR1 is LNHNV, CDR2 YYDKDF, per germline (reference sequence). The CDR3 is CATSRVTGEGYTF. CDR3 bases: TGTGCCACCAGCAGAGTGACAGGGGAGGGCTACACCTTC. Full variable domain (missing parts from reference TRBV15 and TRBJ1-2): DAMVIQNPRYQVTQFGKPVTLSCSQTLNHNVMYWYQQKSSQAPKLLFHYYDKDFNNEADTPDNFQSRRPNTSFCFLDIRSPGLGDTAMYLCATSRVTGEGYTFGSGTRLTVV.